The 26 T cell receptor beta chains listed next were all sequenced from one sample in a study of chemoradiotherapy in HPV16-positive cancers. Sequencing was performed with immunoSEQ multiplex PCR; in TCRdb, only in-frame clones are kept and a portion is missing. In the table there are 4,500 to 7,000 clones, roughly 88% of which are singletons. The sequencing here drew on blood, taken from a patient who underwent chemoradiotherapy. All receptors come from a human donor with HPV-associated anogenital cancer.

This rearrangement joins TRBV5-1 to TRBJ2-3; 8 nucleotides line up with TRBD2. After removal of 7 bases from V and 2 bases from J, the junction contained 6 bases not matched to a gene. Germline CDR1 is SGHRS and CDR2 is YFSETQ. This CDR3 is built from 14 residues. CDR3 protein: CASALAGPTDTQYF. The CDR3 DNA reads as TGCGCCAGCGCCCTAGCGGGCCCCACAGATACGCAGTATTTT.

The chain recombines TRBV6-5 with TRBJ2-5; D perhaps matches TRBD1 (7 bases). There are 14 residues in the CDR3. Trimming removed 7 bases at V and 2 bases at J, with 14 bases between. Per germline, CDR1 MNHEY and CDR2 SVGAGI. CDR3 in DNA: TGTGCCAGCAATGCAGGGGGGTGGCAAGAGACCCAGTACTTC. Its translation is CASNAGGWQETQYF.

This chain links TRBV7-2 with TRBJ1-2; D is ambiguous. Trimming removed 1 base at V and 7 bases at J, with 10 bases between. The CDR3 contains 13 residues. Germline V gene lookup returns CDR1 SGHTA and CDR2 FQGNSA. The CDR3: CASSLGLVVGYTF. The CDR3 DNA follows: TGTGCCAGCAGCTTAGGGTTGGTGGTTGGCTACACCTTC.

As DNA, the CDR3 is TGTGCCAGCAGCGTTGAGACTTCCTCAAACAATGAGCAGTTCTTC. Protein product: CASSVETSSNNEQFF. The chain recombines TRBV9 with TRBJ2-1; D is undetermined. This CDR3 region has 15 residues. Trimming stripped 2 bases from V and 5 bases from J, with 14 bases between. Germline V gene sequence: CDR1 SGDLS, CDR2 YYNGEE.

In DNA form, the CDR3 reads TGCGCCAGCAGCCAACGACAGGGTACCGCTTTCTTT. Protein: CASSQRQGTAFF. The chain carries TRBV4-3 and TRBJ1-1; 7 nucleotides line up with TRBD1. The CDR3 runs to 12 residues. Germline V lookup: CDR1 LGHNA, CDR2 YSLEER. J gave up 11 bases and V 2 bases, and 5 bases lay outside the gene matches.

The chain couples TRBV2 to TRBJ2-7; D may match TRBD1 or TRBD2 (5 bases each). The V end was cut by 4 bases, the J end by 4 bases, with 11 bases between. Per germline, CDR1 SNHLY and CDR2 FYNNEI. The CDR3 runs 13 residues. CDR3 sequence (DNA): TGTGCCAGCAGTGTTAGAGGGGTTTACGAGCAGTACTTC. Amino acids: CASSVRGVYEQYF.

The V and J genes are TRBV27 and TRBJ1-1, with TRBD1 as a possible D gene (6 bases). CDR1 is MNHEY and CDR2 is SMNVEV in the germline V gene (reference sequence). V was shortened by 0 bases and J by 6 bases, with 23 bases between the two germline ends. CDR3 length equals 18 residues. The CDR3 is CASSLSKGREGGRSEAFF. CDR3 DNA: TGTGCCAGCAGTTTATCGAAGGGCAGGGAGGGGGGTCGGTCTGAAGCTTTCTTT.

The chain is built from TRBV6-5 and TRBJ1-5; TRBD1 agrees at 7 bases. Losses at the gene ends were 4 bases for V and 4 bases for J; bases not matched to a gene: 4. There are 14 residues in the CDR3. The germline CDR1 and CDR2 sequences are MNHEY and SVGAGI. The chain's CDR3 is CASSFSTGNQPQHF. CDR3 nucleotides: TGTGCCAGCAGTTTCTCGACAGGGAATCAGCCCCAGCATTTT.

The chain has TRBV5-8 and TRBJ2-5, with 12 bases that match TRBD2. This CDR3 comprises 16 residues. From germline, CDR1 is SGHTS and CDR2 YDEGEE. Germline trimming cut 2 bases from V and 6 bases from J; bases unmatched to any gene: 8. CDR3 coding DNA: TGTGCCAGCAGCTTTGGTCTAGCGGGAGGGGGCCAGACCCAGTACTTC. It encodes CASSFGLAGGGQTQYF.

The chain combines TRBV29-1 with TRBJ2-2; TRBD1 is a possible D gene (6 bases). V was shortened by 6 bases and J by 5 bases, with 22 bases between the two germline ends. The germline V gene encodes CDR1 SQVTM and CDR2 ANQGSEA. The CDR3 consists of 16 residues. The CDR3: CSVLPTRTVKTGELFF. Written as DNA, the CDR3 is TGCAGCGTACTACCTACCCGGACAGTTAAAACCGGGGAGCTGTTTTTT.

The gene calls are TRBV7-3 and TRBJ2-1; possibly TRBD2 for D (7 bases). Germline CDR1 SGHTA, CDR2 FQGTGA. This CDR3 contains 15 residues. With 3 bases removed from V and 2 bases from J, the gap between germline ends came to 11 bases. The CDR3 region is CASSFRGGPYNEQFF. CDR3 sequence (DNA): TGTGCCAGCAGCTTTAGGGGGGGCCCCTACAATGAGCAGTTCTTC.

The V call is TRBV9, the J call TRBJ2-1; 12 bases fit TRBD2. The CDR3 totals 20 residues. Germline V CDR1 and CDR2: SGDLS, YYNGEE. Trimming removed 4 bases from V and 0 bases from J; junction bases left unmatched: 14. The CDR3 spells CASSPRGTSGPSSSYNEQFF. The CDR3 DNA reads as TGTGCCAGCAGCCCTAGGGGGACTAGCGGGCCCTCTAGCTCCTACAATGAGCAGTTCTTC.

The rearrangement uses TRBV5-1 and TRBJ1-3, with no clear D. The CDR3 totals 16 residues. The germline V and J ends were trimmed by 0 bases and 0 bases, with 10 bases remaining between them. Germline-derived CDR1 and CDR2 are SGHRS and YFSETQ. The CDR3 nucleotides are TGCGCCAGCAGCTTGGGGCATTCGGGCTCTGGAAACACCATATATTTT. Translated: CASSLGHSGSGNTIYF.

The rearrangement uses TRBV6-5 and TRBJ2-2, with D possibly TRBD2 on 5 matching bases. Germline V CDR1 and CDR2: MNHEY, SVGAGI. V shed 7 bases and J shed 4 bases, with 10 bases lying between them. CDR3 size: 13 residues. The DNA for the CDR3 is TGTGCCAGCATCCAGAGCGGCACCGGGGAGCTGTTTTTT. Amino acid sequence: CASIQSGTGELFF.

The genes are TRBV29-1 and TRBJ2-3, with 7 nucleotides matching TRBD1. Looked up from germline, CDR1 is SQVTM and CDR2 is ANQGSEA. The CDR3 runs 14 residues. V lost 7 bases and J lost 3; bases outside the gene matches: 10. The CDR3 DNA follows: TGCAGCGCCTCTCCGGGACAGAATACAGATACGCAGTATTTT. Translating it yields CSASPGQNTDTQYF.

V usage is TRBV14 and J usage is TRBJ2-7; no clear D. Trimming removed 3 bases from V and 2 bases from J, with 2 bases in between. The CDR3 length is 11 residues. Germline V gene sequence: CDR1 SGHDN, CDR2 FVKESK. The CDR3 DNA is TGTGCCAGCAGCCAGACCTACGAGCAGTACTTC. Translated, it gives CASSQTYEQYF.

This chain uses TRBV6-9 with TRBJ1-1, with D hard to call. Germline loops: CDR1 MNHGY, CDR2 SVAAGI. The CDR3 consists of 14 residues. V lost 3 bases, J lost 3 bases, and 11 bases lay in between. As DNA, the CDR3 is TGTGCCAGCAGTTACCCCGGACCAGACACTGAAGCTTTCTTT. This gives the protein CASSYPGPDTEAFF.

This clone occurred once. The chain has TRBV30 and TRBJ2-5; the D gene is possibly TRBD2 (6 bases). V gave up 1 base and J gave up 0 bases, with 18 bases separating them. Germline V CDR1 and CDR2: GTSNPN, SVGIG (reference sequence). The CDR3 extends over 17 amino acids. CDR3 sequence reads: CAWSGTGGIRYQETQYF. The CDR3 DNA reads TGTGCCTGGAGTGGAACTGGGGGGATCCGATACCAAGAGACCCAGTACTTC.

This clone was counted a single time. This sequence joins TRBV29-1 and TRBJ2-4; D is uncertain. V lost 0 bases and J lost 0, with 9 bases in between. This CDR3 is 15 amino acids long. Germline assignment: CDR1 SQVTM and CDR2 ANQGSEA. CDR3: CSVEEQPLAKNIQYF. The CDR3 bases are TGCAGCGTTGAAGAACAGCCTTTAGCCAAAAACATTCAGTACTTC.

The CDR3, as DNA: TGTGCCAGCTCACTCTGGACGGATAACTATGGCTACACCTTC. It translates to CASSLWTDNYGYTF. This rearrangement joins TRBV18 to TRBJ1-2, with D unclear. V dropped 4 bases and J dropped 1 base, with 10 bases sitting between them. The CDR3 has 14 residues. CDR1 is KGHSH, CDR2 LQKENI, per germline.

J is TRBJ2-5 and V is TRBV18; 10 nucleotides line up with TRBD2. Looked up from germline, CDR1 is KGHSH and CDR2 is LQKENI. This CDR3 has 14 residues. J gave up 2 bases and V 3 bases, and 0 bases lay outside the gene matches. The CDR3 loop is CASSPTSGQETQYF. In DNA, the CDR3 is TGTGCCAGCTCACCGACTAGCGGGCAAGAGACCCAGTACTTC.

The chain joins TRBV15 to TRBJ2-3; tentative D call: TRBD2 (5 bases). V lost 2 bases and J 1 base, leaving 10 bases between the germline ends. The germline V gene has CDR1 LNHNV and CDR2 YYDKDF (reference sequence). CDR3 length: 15 amino acids. The CDR3 is CATSRNGIRTDTQYF. The CDR3 nucleotides read TGTGCCACCAGCAGAAACGGGATCCGCACAGATACGCAGTATTTT.

This chain links TRBV5-1 with TRBJ1-4; 7 bases match TRBD1. This CDR3 comprises 14 residues. Unmatched junction bases numbered 7, after V lost 4 bases and J lost 7 bases. The germline V gene encodes CDR1 SGHRS and CDR2 YFSETQ. In DNA form, the CDR3 reads TGCGCCAGCAGCCGAGGACAGGAGGCTGAAAAACTGTTTTTT. Translated: CASSRGQEAEKLFF.

This clone has a single count. CDR3 amino acids: CASSLTGPNTEAFF. Here the CDR3 DNA reads TGTGCCAGTAGCCTGACAGGGCCGAACACTGAAGCTTTCTTT. The V call is TRBV19, the J call TRBJ1-1; 7 bases map to TRBD1. The CDR3 is 14 residues long. Trimming took 6 bases from V and 1 from J; bases not matched to a gene: 5. CDR1 and CDR2 from the germline V gene are LNHDA and SQIVND (reference sequence). The variable domain in full, with the rest retrieved from reference TRBV19 and TRBJ1-1, is DGGITQSPKYLFRKEGQNVTLSCEQNLNHDAMYWYRQDPGQGLRLIYYSQIVNDFQKGDIAEGYSVSREKKESFPLTVTSAQKNPTAFYLCASSLTGPNTEAFFGQGTRLTVV.

The chain has TRBV25-1 and TRBJ2-7; D ambiguous. The V gene's germline CDR1 is MGHDK and CDR2 SYGVNS. With 2 bases removed from V and 0 bases from J, the gap between germline ends came to 2 bases. The CDR3 spans 12 residues. The CDR3 region is CASSEGSYEQYF. Here the CDR3 DNA reads TGTGCCAGCAGTGAAGGCTCCTACGAGCAGTACTTC.

Points on this clone: One junction end does not reproduce the germline sequence, and a read error may be involved. V usage is TRBV7-9 and J usage is TRBJ2-1, with D maybe TRBD2 (6 bases). The CDR3 has 14 residues. Germline assignment: CDR1 SEHNR and CDR2 FQNEAQ (reference sequence). CDR3 nucleotide sequence: TGTGCCAGCAGCTTAAGGGACTCCAACAATGAGCAGTTCTTC. Its translation: CASSLRDSNNEQFF.